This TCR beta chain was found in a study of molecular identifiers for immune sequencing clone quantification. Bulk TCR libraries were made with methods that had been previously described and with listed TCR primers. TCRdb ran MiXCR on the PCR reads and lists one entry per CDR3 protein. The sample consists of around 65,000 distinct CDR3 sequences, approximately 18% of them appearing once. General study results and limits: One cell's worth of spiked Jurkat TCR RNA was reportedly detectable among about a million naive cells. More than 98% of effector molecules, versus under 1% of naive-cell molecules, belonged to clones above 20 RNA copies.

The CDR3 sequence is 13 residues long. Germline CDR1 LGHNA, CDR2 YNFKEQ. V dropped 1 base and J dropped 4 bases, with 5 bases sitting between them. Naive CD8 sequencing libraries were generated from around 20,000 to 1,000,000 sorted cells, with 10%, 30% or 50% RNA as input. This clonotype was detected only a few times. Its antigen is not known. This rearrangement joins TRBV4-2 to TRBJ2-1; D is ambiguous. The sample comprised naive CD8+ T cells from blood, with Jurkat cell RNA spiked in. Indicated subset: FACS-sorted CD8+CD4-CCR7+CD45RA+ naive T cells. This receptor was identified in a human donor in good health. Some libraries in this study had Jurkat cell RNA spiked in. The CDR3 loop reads CASSQGPYNEQFF. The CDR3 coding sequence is TGTGCCAGCAGCCAAGGGCCTTACAATGAGCAGTTCTTC.